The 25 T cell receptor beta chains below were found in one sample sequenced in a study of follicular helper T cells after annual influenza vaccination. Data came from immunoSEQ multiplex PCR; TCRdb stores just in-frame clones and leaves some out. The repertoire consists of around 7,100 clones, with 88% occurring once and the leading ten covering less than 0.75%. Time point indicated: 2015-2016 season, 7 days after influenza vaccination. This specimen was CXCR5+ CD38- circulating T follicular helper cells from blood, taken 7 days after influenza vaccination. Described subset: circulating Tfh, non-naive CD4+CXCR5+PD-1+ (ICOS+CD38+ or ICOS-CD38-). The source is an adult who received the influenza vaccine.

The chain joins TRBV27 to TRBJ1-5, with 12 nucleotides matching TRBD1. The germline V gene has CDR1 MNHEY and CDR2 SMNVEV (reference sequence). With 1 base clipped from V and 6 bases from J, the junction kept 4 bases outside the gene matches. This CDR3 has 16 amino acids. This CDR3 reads CASSLWGTGGGQPQHF. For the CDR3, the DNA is TGTGCCAGCAGTTTATGGGGGACAGGGGGCGGTCAGCCCCAGCATTTT.

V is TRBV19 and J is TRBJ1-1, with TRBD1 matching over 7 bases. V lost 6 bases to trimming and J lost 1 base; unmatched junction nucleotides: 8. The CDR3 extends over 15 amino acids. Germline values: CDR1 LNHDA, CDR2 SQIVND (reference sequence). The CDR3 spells CASRKTGTANTEAFF. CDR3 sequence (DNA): TGTGCCAGTAGAAAAACCGGGACAGCGAACACTGAAGCTTTCTTT.

The CDR3 region is CAWSVGRVSEKLFF. DNA of the CDR3: TGTGCCTGGAGTGTCGGCAGGGTTAGTGAGAAACTGTTTTTT. The chain carries TRBV30 and TRBJ1-4, with D tentatively TRBD1 (5 bases). The V gene lost 0 bases and the J gene lost 11 bases, with 16 bases spanning the gap. The CDR3 has 14 residues. Germline CDR1 GTSNPN, CDR2 SVGIG (reference sequence).

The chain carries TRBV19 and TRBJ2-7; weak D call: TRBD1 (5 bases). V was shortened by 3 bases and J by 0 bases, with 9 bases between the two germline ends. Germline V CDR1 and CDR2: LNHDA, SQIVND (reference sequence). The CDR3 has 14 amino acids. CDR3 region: CASSINGASYEQYF. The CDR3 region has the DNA TGTGCCAGTAGTATTAATGGGGCCTCCTACGAGCAGTACTTC.

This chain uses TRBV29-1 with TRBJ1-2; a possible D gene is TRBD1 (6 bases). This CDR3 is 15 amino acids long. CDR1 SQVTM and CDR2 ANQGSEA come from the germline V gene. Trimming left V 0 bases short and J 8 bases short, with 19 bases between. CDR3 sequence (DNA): TGCAGCGTTGAAGATCGGGGGCAGGGAACGGGAGGCTACACCTTC. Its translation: CSVEDRGQGTGGYTF.

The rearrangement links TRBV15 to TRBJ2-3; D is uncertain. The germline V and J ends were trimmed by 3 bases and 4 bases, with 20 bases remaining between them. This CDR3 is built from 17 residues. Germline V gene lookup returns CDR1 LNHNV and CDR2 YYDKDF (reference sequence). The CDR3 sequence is CATSRAESTGLSDTQYF. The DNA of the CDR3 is TGTGCCACCAGCAGGGCGGAAAGTACCGGGTTATCAGATACGCAGTATTTT.

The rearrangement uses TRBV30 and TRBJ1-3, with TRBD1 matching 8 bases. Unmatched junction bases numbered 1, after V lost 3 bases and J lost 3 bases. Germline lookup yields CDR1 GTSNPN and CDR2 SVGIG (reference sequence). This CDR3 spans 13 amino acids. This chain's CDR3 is CAWSGQGGNTIYF. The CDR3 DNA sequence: TGTGCCTGGAGCGGACAGGGTGGAAACACCATATATTTT.

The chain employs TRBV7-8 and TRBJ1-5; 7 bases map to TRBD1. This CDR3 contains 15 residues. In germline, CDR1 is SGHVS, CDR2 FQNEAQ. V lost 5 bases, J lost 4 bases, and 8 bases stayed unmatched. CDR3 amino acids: CASSPSGTVNQPQHF. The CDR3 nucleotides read TGTGCCAGCAGCCCATCCGGGACAGTGAATCAGCCCCAGCATTTT.

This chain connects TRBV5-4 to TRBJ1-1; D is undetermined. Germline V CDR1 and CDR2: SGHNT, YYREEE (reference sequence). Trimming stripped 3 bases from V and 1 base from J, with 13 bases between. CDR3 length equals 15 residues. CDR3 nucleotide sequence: TGTGCCAGCAGCTCCGTGCCCACAGCGAACACTGAAGCTTTCTTT. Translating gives CASSSVPTANTEAFF.

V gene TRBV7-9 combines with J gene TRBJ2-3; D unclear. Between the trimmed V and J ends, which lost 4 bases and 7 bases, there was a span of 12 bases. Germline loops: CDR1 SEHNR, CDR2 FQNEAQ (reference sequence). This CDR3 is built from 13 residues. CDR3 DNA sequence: TGTGCCAGCAGCTGGGGATCGGAGAATACGCAGTATTTT. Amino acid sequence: CASSWGSENTQYF.

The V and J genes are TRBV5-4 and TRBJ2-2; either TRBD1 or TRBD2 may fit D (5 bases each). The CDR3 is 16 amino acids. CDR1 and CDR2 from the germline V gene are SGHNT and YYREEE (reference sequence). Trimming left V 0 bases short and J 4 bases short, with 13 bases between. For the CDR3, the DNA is TGTGCCAGCAGCTTGGGGGGCGGGCGAAGCACCGGGGAGCTGTTTTTT. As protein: CASSLGGGRSTGELFF. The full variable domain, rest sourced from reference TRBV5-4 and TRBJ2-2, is ETGVTQSPTHLIKTRGQQVTLRCSSQSGHNTVSWYQQALGQGPQFIFQYYREEENGRGNFPPRFSGLQFPNYSSELNVNALELDDSALYLCASSLGGGRSTGELFFGEGSRLTVL.

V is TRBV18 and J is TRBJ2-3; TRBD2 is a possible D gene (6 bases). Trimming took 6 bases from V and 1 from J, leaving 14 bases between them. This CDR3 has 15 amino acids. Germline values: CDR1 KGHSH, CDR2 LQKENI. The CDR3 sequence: CASSDSGAGTDTQYF. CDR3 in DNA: TGTGCCAGCTCGGACTCGGGAGCGGGCACAGATACGCAGTATTTT. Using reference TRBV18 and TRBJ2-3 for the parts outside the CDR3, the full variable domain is NAGVMQNPRHLVRRRGQEARLRCSPMKGHSHVYWYRQLPEEGLKFMVYLQKENIIDESGMPKERFSAEFPKEGPSILRIQQVVRGDSAAYFCASSDSGAGTDTQYFGPGTRLTVL.

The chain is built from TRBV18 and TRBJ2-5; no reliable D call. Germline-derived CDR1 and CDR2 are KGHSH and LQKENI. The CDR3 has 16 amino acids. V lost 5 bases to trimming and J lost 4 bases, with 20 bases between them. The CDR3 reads CASSSLHPLAAETQYF. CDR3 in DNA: TGTGCCAGCTCATCCCTTCACCCTCTGGCGGCAGAGACCCAGTACTTC.

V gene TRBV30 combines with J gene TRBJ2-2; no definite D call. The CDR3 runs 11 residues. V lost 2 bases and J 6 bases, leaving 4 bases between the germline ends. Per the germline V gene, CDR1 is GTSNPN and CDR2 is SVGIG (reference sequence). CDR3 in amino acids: CAWSFSGELFF. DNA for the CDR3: TGTGCCTGGAGTTTCTCCGGGGAGCTGTTTTTT.

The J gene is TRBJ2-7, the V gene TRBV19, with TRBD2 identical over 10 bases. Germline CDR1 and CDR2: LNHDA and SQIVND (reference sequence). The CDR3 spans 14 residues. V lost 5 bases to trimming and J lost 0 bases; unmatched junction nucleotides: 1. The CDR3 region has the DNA TGTGCCAGTAGTGCTAGCGGGAGCTCCTACGAGCAGTACGTC. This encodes CASSASGSSYEQYV.

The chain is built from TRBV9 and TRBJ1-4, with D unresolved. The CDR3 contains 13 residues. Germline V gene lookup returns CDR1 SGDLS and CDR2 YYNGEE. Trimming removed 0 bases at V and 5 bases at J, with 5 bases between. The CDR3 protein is CASSVGLNEKLFF. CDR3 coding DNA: TGTGCCAGCAGCGTAGGACTCAATGAAAAACTGTTTTTT.

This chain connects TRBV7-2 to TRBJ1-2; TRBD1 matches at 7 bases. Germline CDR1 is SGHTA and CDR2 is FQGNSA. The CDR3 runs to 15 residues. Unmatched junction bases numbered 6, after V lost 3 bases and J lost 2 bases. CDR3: CASSFPTGLNYGYTF. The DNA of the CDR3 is TGTGCCAGCAGCTTTCCGACAGGGTTAAACTATGGCTACACCTTC.

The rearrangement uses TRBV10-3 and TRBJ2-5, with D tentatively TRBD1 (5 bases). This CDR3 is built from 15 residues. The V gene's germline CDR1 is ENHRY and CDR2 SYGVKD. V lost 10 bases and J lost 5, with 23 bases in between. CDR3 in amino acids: CATKDKGQPGETQYF. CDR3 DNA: TGTGCCACCAAAGACAAGGGGCAGCCCGGGGAGACCCAGTACTTC.

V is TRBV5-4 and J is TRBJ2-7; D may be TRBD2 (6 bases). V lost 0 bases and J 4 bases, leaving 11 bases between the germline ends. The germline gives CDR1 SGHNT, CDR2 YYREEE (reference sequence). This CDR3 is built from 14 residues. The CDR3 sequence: CASSLGAGVYEQYF. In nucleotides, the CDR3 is TGTGCCAGCAGCTTGGGAGCGGGTGTATACGAGCAGTACTTC.

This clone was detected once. CDR3: CSVGSPNTEAFF. CDR3 in DNA: TGCAGCGTTGGAAGCCCGAACACTGAAGCTTTCTTT. The rearrangement joins TRBV29-1 to TRBJ1-1; D not certain. Trimming stripped 4 bases from V and 1 base from J, with 7 bases between. Per germline, CDR1 SQVTM and CDR2 ANQGSEA. The CDR3 covers 12 residues.

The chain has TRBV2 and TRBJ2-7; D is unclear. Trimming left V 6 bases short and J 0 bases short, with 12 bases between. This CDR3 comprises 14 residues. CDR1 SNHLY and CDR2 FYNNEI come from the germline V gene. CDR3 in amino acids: CASRSDTNSYEQYF. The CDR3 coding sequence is TGTGCCAGCAGGTCCGACACGAACTCCTACGAGCAGTACTTC. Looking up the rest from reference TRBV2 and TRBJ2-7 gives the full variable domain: EPEVTQTPSHQVTQMGQEVILRCVPISNHLYFYWYRQILGQKVEFLVSFYNNEISEKSEIFDDQFSVERPDGSNFTLKIRSTKLEDSAMYFCASRSDTNSYEQYFGPGTRLTVT.

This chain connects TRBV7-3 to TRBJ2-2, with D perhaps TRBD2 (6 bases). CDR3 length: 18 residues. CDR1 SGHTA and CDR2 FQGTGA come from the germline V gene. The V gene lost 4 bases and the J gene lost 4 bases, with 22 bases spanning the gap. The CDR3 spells CASSSRTQAGRGTGELFF. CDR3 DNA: TGTGCCAGCAGCTCCCGGACCCAGGCGGGGCGGGGCACCGGGGAGCTGTTTTTT.

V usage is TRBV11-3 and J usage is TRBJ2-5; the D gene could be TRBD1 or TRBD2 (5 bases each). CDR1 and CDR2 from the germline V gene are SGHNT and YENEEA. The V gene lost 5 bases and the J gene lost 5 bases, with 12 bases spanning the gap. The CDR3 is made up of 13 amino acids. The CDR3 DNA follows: TGTGCCAGCAGCCCGGGGCGCGGGGAGACCCAGTACTTC. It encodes CASSPGRGETQYF.

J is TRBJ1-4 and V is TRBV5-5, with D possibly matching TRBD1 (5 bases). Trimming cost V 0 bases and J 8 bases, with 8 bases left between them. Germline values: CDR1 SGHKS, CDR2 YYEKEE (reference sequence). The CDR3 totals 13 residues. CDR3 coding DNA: TGTGCCAGCAGCTTGGGGGGCAACGAAAAACTGTTTTTT. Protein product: CASSLGGNEKLFF.

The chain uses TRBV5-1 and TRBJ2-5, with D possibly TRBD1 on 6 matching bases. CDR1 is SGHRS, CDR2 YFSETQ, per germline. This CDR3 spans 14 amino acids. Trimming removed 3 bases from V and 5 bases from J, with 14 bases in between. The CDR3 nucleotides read TGCGCCAGCAGCTCGGACAGTGGCTTGGAGACCCAGTACTTC. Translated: CASSSDSGLETQYF.